This TCR beta chain originates from a study of control samples from healthy donors and cancer patients. V trimming: 2 bases; J trimming: 11 bases; junction bases outside the gene matches: 9. The germline gives CDR1 SGHRS, CDR2 YFSETQ. The CDR3 is 14 residues long. Generated by immunoSEQ multiplex PCR, the TCRdb table keeps only in-frame clones and is missing some. Recorded for this sample: about 190,000 clones. The J gene is TRBJ2-2, the V gene TRBV5-1, with 7 bases fitting TRBD1. The sequenced sample consisted of blood. The sequence derives from a woman in her twenties or thirties in good health. CDR3: CASSLSIGGGELFF. In DNA, the CDR3 is TGCGCCAGCAGCTTAAGTATAGGGGGCGGAGAGCTGTTTTTT.